The 23 T cell receptor beta chains below were found in one sample sequenced in a study of blood T cell repertoires in COVID-19. This table comes from immunoSEQ multiplex PCR, and its TCRdb copy is limited to in-frame clones, with some not included. The repertoire consists of about 80,000 clones, with 70% to 90% occurring once and the leading ten covering 18%. The sample taken for sequencing was peripheral blood. Receptors were obtained from a man older than 75 with active or convalescent COVID-19.

This chain joins TRBV29-1 and TRBJ1-1; 8 bases are shared with TRBD1. There are 11 residues in the CDR3. The V gene's germline CDR1 is SQVTM and CDR2 ANQGSEA. V lost 7 bases to trimming and J lost 5 bases; unmatched junction nucleotides: 3. Here the CDR3 reads CSGGDRTEAFF. CDR3 sequence (DNA): TGCAGCGGGGGGGACAGGACTGAAGCTTTCTTT.

The genes are TRBV7-2 and TRBJ2-1, with 11 bases lining up with TRBD2. Per germline, CDR1 SGHTA and CDR2 FQGNSA. CDR3 length: 16 residues. V lost 0 bases, J lost 8 bases, and 6 bases stayed unmatched. CDR3: CASSLAVAGGRDEQFF. For the CDR3, the DNA is TGTGCCAGCAGCTTAGCGGTAGCGGGGGGGCGCGATGAGCAGTTCTTC.

This clone is classed as medium-sized (0.01 to 0.1%). This chain joins TRBV6-5 and TRBJ1-4, with TRBD1 matching over 8 bases. Trimming took 6 bases from V and 7 from J; bases not matched to a gene: 10. This CDR3 comprises 15 residues. Germline V lookup: CDR1 MNHEY, CDR2 SVGAGI. This CDR3 is CASRPGQGEAEKLFF. Written as DNA, the CDR3 is TGTGCCAGCAGACCCGGACAGGGTGAGGCTGAAAAACTGTTTTTT.

This clone was recorded only once. The chain couples TRBV28 to TRBJ1-2; D might be TRBD1 (5 bases). Trimming took 2 bases from V and 5 from J, leaving 6 bases between them. CDR1 and CDR2 from the germline V gene are MDHEN and SYDVKM. This CDR3 contains 12 residues. CDR3 amino acids: CASSLRQYGYTF. Written as DNA, the CDR3 is TGTGCCAGCAGTTTAAGACAGTATGGCTACACCTTC.

V gene TRBV25-1 combines with J gene TRBJ1-1, with 10 positions matching TRBD1. Trimming at V came to 4 bases and at J to 8 bases, leaving 7 bases not matched to a gene. Germline CDR1 and CDR2: MGHDK and SYGVNS. CDR3 length equals 14 residues. CDR3 DNA sequence: TGTGCCAGCAGTGCCTCCGGGACAGGGGTCGAAGCTTTCTTT. Its translation is CASSASGTGVEAFF.

The rearrangement uses TRBV4-2 and TRBJ1-5; possible D gene TRBD1, 6 bases. The CDR3 contains 16 residues. Germline V gives CDR1 LGHNA, CDR2 YNFKEQ. With 0 bases removed from V and 11 bases from J, the gap between germline ends came to 20 bases. CDR3 sequence (DNA): TGTGCCAGCAGCCAAGACGAGTTGGGGGGGCGCGGGACCCAGCATTTT. Translation: CASSQDELGGRGTQHF.

This clone is a singleton in its sample. The gene calls are TRBV6-1 and TRBJ2-1; weak D call: TRBD2 (5 bases). Trimming shortened V by 2 bases and J by 3 bases, and 20 bases separated the two germline ends. Germline V gene lookup returns CDR1 MNHNS and CDR2 SASEGT. The CDR3 sequence is 18 residues long. CDR3 in DNA: TGTGCCAGCAGTGAACGGGAAGGGTCGTGGACCCTCTACAATGAGCAGTTCTTC. Translating it yields CASSEREGSWTLYNEQFF.

This clone was seen more than once but under ten times. The CDR3 region is CASSQEWGGTDTQYF. CDR3 in DNA: TGTGCCAGCAGCCAAGAATGGGGGGGAACAGATACGCAGTATTTT. The chain has TRBV4-2 and TRBJ2-3; 7 bases agree with TRBD2. The CDR3 has 15 residues. Germline-derived CDR1 and CDR2 are LGHNA and YNFKEQ. Trimming cost V 0 bases and J 3 bases; bases outside gene matches: 3.

This chain joins TRBV19 and TRBJ2-4, with TRBD2 identical over 12 bases. With V trimmed by 5 bases and J by 7 bases, 3 bases remained unmatched. Germline lookup yields CDR1 LNHDA and CDR2 SQIVND (reference sequence). CDR3 length: 14 amino acids. The chain's CDR3 is CASSVTSGSNIQYF. CDR3 coding DNA: TGTGCCAGTAGTGTGACTAGCGGGAGTAACATTCAGTACTTC. Full variable domain (outside the CDR3, taken from reference TRBV19 and TRBJ2-4): DGGITQSPKYLFRKEGQNVTLSCEQNLNHDAMYWYRQDPGQGLRLIYYSQIVNDFQKGDIAEGYSVSREKKESFPLTVTSAQKNPTAFYLCASSVTSGSNIQYFGAGTRLSVL.

DNA of the CDR3: TGTGCCAGCAGCTTACATCCTAAAGGGACTAGCGGGTTGGATGAGCAGTTCTTC. This translates into CASSLHPKGTSGLDEQFF. J is TRBJ2-1 and V is TRBV5-4; 12 bases fit TRBD2. Germline-derived CDR1 and CDR2 are SGHNT and YYREEE (reference sequence). The CDR3 loop spans 18 amino acids. With 2 bases clipped from V and 8 bases from J, the junction kept 14 bases outside the gene matches. Complete variable domain (other parts from reference TRBV5-4 and TRBJ2-1): ETGVTQSPTHLIKTRGQQVTLRCSSQSGHNTVSWYQQALGQGPQFIFQYYREEENGRGNFPPRFSGLQFPNYSSELNVNALELDDSALYLCASSLHPKGTSGLDEQFFGPGTRLTVL.

The V and J genes are TRBV28 and TRBJ2-1; tentative D call: TRBD2 (5 bases). In germline, CDR1 is MDHEN, CDR2 SYDVKM. V lost 3 bases and J lost 4, with 16 bases in between. The CDR3 totals 16 residues. The CDR3 sequence: CASSFRGLALYNEQFF. In DNA, the CDR3 is TGTGCCAGCAGTTTTCGGGGTTTGGCTCTTTACAATGAGCAGTTCTTC.

The V gene is TRBV5-1, the J gene TRBJ2-2; D gene uncertain. CDR1 SGHRS and CDR2 YFSETQ come from the germline V gene. This CDR3 has 14 residues. V lost 5 bases, J lost 0 bases, and 8 bases lay in between. CDR3 sequence (DNA): TGCGCCAGCAGTCTTGTCGCGAACACCGGGGAGCTGTTTTTT. This encodes CASSLVANTGELFF.

This clone was seen more than once but under ten times. J is TRBJ1-6 and V is TRBV28, with D unresolved. Looked up from germline, CDR1 is MDHEN and CDR2 is SYDVKM. With 6 bases removed from V and 5 bases from J, the gap between germline ends came to 14 bases. This CDR3 region has 15 residues. The CDR3 nucleotides read TGTGCCAGCAGGGCATTCCAGCGAAATAATTCACCCCTCCACTTT. Amino acid sequence: CASRAFQRNNSPLHF.

This sequence joins TRBV9 and TRBJ1-6; D is unclear. Germline CDR1 reads SGDLS; CDR2 reads YYNGEE. The CDR3 totals 14 residues. Trimming removed 0 bases from V and 5 bases from J, with 6 bases in between. The CDR3 reads CASSVGQNNSPLHF. In nucleotides, the CDR3 is TGTGCCAGCAGCGTAGGACAAAATAATTCACCCCTCCACTTT.

This chain links TRBV9 with TRBJ2-1, with 7 nucleotides matching TRBD2. Trimming at V came to 4 bases and at J to 2 bases, leaving 3 bases not matched to a gene. The V gene's germline CDR1 is SGDLS and CDR2 YYNGEE. The CDR3 length is 14 residues. In nucleotides, the CDR3 is TGTGCCAGCAGCAACGGACTAGCCTACAATGAGCAGTTCTTC. This sequence encodes CASSNGLAYNEQFF.

This chain joins TRBV30 and TRBJ2-2, with 7 nucleotides matching TRBD2. The length of the CDR3 is 15 residues. Germline CDR1 GTSNPN, CDR2 SVGIG (reference sequence). The V gene end was trimmed by 3 bases and the J gene end by 3 bases; junction bases not matched to a gene: 7. The CDR3 is CAWRVGRVYTGELFF. The CDR3 DNA reads as TGTGCCTGGAGAGTTGGGAGGGTCTACACCGGGGAGCTGTTTTTT.

The chain couples TRBV6-5 to TRBJ2-3; unclear D gene. This CDR3 is 13 amino acids long. V dropped 5 bases and J dropped 5 bases, with 11 bases sitting between them. The germline V gene encodes CDR1 MNHEY and CDR2 SVGAGI. CDR3 DNA sequence: TGTGCCAGCAGTCTCCGGTTTCAAGATACGCAGTATTTT. Protein sequence: CASSLRFQDTQYF.

V and J are TRBV30 and TRBJ2-3; D is possibly TRBD2 (6 bases). V dropped 4 bases and J dropped 7 bases, with 21 bases sitting between them. The CDR3 covers 15 residues. In germline, CDR1 is GTSNPN, CDR2 SVGIG (reference sequence). The CDR3 sequence: CAWNPRDFRLYTQYF. The CDR3 DNA sequence: TGTGCCTGGAACCCCCGGGACTTCCGTTTATATACGCAGTATTTT.

The V and J genes are TRBV12-3 or TRBV12-4 and TRBJ1-6; D might be TRBD1 (5 bases). This CDR3 is built from 13 residues. V shed 2 bases and J shed 10 bases, with 9 bases lying between them. The CDR3 DNA sequence: TGTGCCAGCAGTTTACCCCCAGGGTCACCCCTCCACTTT. As protein: CASSLPPGSPLHF.

This chain joins TRBV5-4 and TRBJ1-2; no clear D gene. The CDR3 spans 15 residues. The germline CDR1 and CDR2 sequences are SGHNT and YYREEE (reference sequence). Trimming left V 0 bases short and J 2 bases short, with 11 bases between. CDR3 loop: CASSLATGSNYGYTF. In DNA form, the CDR3 reads TGTGCCAGCAGCTTGGCGACGGGAAGCAACTATGGCTACACCTTC.

The genes are TRBV6-6 and TRBJ1-2; 9 bases fit TRBD1. Germline loops: CDR1 MNHNY, CDR2 SVGAGI (reference sequence). V lost 6 bases to trimming and J lost 5 bases; unmatched junction nucleotides: 7. This CDR3 contains 14 residues. CDR3 region: CASSQQGANYGYTF. In nucleotides, the CDR3 is TGTGCCAGCAGCCAACAGGGGGCCAATTATGGCTACACCTTC.

The rearrangement joins TRBV9 to TRBJ2-5; weak D call: TRBD1 (5 bases). V was pared by 0 bases and J by 5 bases, with 17 bases between. CDR1 SGDLS and CDR2 YYNGEE come from the germline V gene. The length of the CDR3 is 16 residues. CDR3 sequence (DNA): TGTGCCAGCAGCGTAGGGGGCCTAGTAGGTCTGGAGACCCAGTACTTC. This gives the protein CASSVGGLVGLETQYF.

The chain couples TRBV5-1 to TRBJ2-5; TRBD1 is a possible D gene (6 bases). There are 15 residues in the CDR3. Trimming shortened V by 0 bases and J by 7 bases, and 16 bases separated the two germline ends. The germline CDR1 and CDR2 sequences are SGHRS and YFSETQ. The DNA of the CDR3 is TGCGCCAGCAGCTTGGGGAGTACAGGGATGGTGACCCAGTACTTC. Residues: CASSLGSTGMVTQYF. The full variable domain, its missing parts supplied by reference TRBV5-1 and TRBJ2-5, is KAGVTQTPRYLIKTRGQQVTLSCSPISGHRSVSWYQQTPGQGLQFLFEYFSETQRNKGNFPGRFSGRQFSNSRSEMNVSTLELGDSALYLCASSLGSTGMVTQYFGPGTRLLVL.